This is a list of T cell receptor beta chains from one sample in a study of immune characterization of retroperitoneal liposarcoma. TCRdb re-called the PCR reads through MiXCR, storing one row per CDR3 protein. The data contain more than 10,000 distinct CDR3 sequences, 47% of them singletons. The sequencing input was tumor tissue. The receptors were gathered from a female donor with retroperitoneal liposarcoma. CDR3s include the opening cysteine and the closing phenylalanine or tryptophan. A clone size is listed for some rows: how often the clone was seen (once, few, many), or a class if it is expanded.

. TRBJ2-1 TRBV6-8 CASSYLPADEQFF
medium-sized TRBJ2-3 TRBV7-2 CASSSGGVRADTQYF
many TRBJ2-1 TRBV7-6 CASSLGTETYEQFF
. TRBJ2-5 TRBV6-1 CASRKQGQGGETQYF
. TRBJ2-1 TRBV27 CASSFGRTEQFF
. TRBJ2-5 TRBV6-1 CASTDHPRGTQYF
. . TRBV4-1 CASSQDPGLKYEQYF
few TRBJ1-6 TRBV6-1 CASSLENTGYNSPLHF
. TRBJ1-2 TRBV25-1 CASSRANYGYTF
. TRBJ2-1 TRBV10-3 CAISPGQNYNEQFF
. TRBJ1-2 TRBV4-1 CASSQETDYGYTF
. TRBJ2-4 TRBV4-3 CASSPDSRGNIQYF
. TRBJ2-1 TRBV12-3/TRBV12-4 CASTVSRSYNEQFF
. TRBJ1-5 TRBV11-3 CASSFGRVSQPQHF
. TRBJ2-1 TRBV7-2 CASSLASSGTYNEQFF
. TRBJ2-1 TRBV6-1 CASSGGRSLWNEQFF
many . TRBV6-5 CASSYSAGALQETQFF
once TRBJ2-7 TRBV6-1 CASSEAVSDSYEQYF
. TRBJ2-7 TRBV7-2 CASSAGDRGIGYEQYF
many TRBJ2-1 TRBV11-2 CASTPGTSGLNEQFF
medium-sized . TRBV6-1 CASSYPGPPQETQFF
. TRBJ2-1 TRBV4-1 CASSQDAPAYNEQFF
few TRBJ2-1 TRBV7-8 CASSPGDKHYEQFF
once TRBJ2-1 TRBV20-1 CSARSTTGGVTYNEQFF
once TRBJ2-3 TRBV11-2 CASSLDRGGTGELYF
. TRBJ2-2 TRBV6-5 CASSYYSRGLGPKAGELFF
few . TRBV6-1 CASSGMDSGWETQYF
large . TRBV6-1 CASGADRGSYEQYF
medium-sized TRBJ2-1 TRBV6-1 CASGLALEQFF
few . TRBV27 CASSLARVNEQFF
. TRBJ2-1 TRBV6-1 CASRRDRESSYEQFF
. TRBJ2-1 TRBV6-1 CASSGLNVNEQFF
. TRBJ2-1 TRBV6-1 CASSPLGQGGDTYNEQFF
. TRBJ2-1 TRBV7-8 CASSLGLAGGGEQFF
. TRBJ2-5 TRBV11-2 CASSFEAGGQYF
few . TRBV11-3 CASSSGTPYEQYF
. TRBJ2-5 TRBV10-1 CASSQDRFGAQYF
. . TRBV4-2 CASSQDSSGASYEQYF
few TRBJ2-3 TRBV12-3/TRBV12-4 CASNFPDTQYF